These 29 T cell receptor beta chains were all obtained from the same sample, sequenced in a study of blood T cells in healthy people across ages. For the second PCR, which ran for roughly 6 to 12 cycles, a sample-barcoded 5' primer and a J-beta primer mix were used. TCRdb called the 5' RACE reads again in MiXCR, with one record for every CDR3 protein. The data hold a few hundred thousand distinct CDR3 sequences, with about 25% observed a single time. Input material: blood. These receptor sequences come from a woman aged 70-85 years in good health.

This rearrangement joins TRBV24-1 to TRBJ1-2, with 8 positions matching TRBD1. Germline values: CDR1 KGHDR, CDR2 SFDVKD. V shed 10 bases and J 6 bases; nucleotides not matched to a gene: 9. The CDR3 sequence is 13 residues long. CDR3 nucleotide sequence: TGTGCCACTGGACAGCGGGGACAGGATGGCTACACCTTC. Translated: CATGQRGQDGYTF.

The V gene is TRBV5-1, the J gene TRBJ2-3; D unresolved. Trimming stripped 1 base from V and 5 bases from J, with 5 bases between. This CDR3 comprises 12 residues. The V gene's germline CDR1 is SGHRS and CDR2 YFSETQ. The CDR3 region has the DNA TGCGCCAGCAGCTTGCTTCGAGATACGCAGTATTTT. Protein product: CASSLLRDTQYF.

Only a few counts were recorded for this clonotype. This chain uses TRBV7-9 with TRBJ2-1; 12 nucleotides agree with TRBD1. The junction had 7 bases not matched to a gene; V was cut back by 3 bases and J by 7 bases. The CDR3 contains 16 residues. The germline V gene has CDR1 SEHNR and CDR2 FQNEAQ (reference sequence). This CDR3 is CASSLAGQGAGNEQFF. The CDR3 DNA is TGTGCCAGCAGCTTGGCGGGACAGGGGGCGGGTAATGAGCAGTTCTTC.

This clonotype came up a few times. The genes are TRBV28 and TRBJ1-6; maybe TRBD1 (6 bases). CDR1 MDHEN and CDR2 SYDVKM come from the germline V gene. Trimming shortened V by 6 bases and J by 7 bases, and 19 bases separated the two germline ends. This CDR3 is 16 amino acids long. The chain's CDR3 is CASRDTGIRRNSPLHF. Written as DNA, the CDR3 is TGTGCCAGCAGGGATACAGGGATTCGTAGAAATTCACCCCTCCACTTT.

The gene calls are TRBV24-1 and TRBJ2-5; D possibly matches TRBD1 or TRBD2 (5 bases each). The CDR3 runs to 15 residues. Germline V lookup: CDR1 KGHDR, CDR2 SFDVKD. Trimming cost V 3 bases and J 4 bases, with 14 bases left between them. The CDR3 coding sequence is TGTGCCACCAGTGATCTCCCGGGAACAGGAGAGACCCAGTACTTC. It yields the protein CATSDLPGTGETQYF.

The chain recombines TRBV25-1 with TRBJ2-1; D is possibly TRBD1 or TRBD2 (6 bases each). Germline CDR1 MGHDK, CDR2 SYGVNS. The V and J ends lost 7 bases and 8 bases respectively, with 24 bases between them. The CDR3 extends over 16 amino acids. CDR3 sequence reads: CASKKAGVLGGDEQFF. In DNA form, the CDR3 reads TGTGCCAGCAAAAAAGCGGGCGTCCTGGGGGGCGATGAGCAGTTCTTC.

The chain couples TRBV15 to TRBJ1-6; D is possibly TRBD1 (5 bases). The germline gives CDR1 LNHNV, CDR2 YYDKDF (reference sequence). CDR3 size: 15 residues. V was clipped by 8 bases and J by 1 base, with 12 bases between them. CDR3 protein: CATGAERSYNSPLHF. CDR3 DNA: TGTGCCACCGGGGCCGAAAGATCCTATAATTCACCCCTCCACTTT. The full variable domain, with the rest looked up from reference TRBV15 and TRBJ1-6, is DAMVIQNPRYQVTQFGKPVTLSCSQTLNHNVMYWYQQKSSQAPKLLFHYYDKDFNNEADTPDNFQSRRPNTSFCFLDIRSPGLGDTAMYLCATGAERSYNSPLHFGNGTRLTVT.

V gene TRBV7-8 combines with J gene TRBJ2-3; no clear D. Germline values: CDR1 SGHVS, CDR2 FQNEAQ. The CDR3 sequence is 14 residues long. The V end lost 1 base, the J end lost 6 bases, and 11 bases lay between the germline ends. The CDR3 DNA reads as TGTGCCAGCAGCTTAGTACAGTTCGTCGATACGCAGTATTTT. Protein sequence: CASSLVQFVDTQYF.

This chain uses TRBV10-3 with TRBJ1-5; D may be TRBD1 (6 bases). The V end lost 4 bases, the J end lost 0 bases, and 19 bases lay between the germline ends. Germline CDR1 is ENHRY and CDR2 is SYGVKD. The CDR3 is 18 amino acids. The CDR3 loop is CAISGAVGGGYSNQPQHF. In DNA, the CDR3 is TGTGCCATCAGTGGGGCCGTAGGGGGGGGTTATAGCAATCAGCCCCAGCATTTT.

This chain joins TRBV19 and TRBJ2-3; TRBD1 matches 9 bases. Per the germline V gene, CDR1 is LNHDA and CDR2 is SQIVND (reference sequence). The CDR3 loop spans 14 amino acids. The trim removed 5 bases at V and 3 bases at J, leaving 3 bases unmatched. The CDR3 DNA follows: TGTGCCAGTAGTCCGGACAGGGGAACAGATACGCAGTATTTT. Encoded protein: CASSPDRGTDTQYF. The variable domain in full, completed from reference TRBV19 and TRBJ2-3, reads DGGITQSPKYLFRKEGQNVTLSCEQNLNHDAMYWYRQDPGQGLRLIYYSQIVNDFQKGDIAEGYSVSREKKESFPLTVTSAQKNPTAFYLCASSPDRGTDTQYFGPGTRLTVL.

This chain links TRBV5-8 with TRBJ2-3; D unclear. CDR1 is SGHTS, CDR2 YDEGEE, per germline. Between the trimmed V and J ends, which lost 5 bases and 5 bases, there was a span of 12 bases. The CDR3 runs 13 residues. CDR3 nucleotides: TGTGCCAGCAGGAAAGTGGGTAGAGATACGCAGTATTTT. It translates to CASRKVGRDTQYF.

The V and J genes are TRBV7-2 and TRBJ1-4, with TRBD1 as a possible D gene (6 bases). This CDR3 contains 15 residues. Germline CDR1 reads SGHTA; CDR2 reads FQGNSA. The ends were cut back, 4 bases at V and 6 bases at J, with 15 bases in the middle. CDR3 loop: CASSSQGREDEKLFF. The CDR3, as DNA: TGTGCCAGCAGCTCACAGGGAAGGGAGGATGAAAAACTGTTTTTT.

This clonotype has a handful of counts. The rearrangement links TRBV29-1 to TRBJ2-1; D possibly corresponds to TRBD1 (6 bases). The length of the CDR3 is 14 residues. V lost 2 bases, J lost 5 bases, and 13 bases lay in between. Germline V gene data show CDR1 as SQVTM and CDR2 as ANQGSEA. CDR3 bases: TGCAGCGTTGAAACATGGGACAAAGACAATGAGCAGTTCTTC. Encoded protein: CSVETWDKDNEQFF.

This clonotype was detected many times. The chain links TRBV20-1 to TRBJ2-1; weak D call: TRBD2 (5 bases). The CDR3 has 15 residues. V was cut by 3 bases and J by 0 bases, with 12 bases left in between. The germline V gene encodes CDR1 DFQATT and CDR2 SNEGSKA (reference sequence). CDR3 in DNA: TGCAGTGCTAGTGGCGAGAGGGCCTCCTACAATGAGCAGTTCTTC. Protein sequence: CSASGERASYNEQFF.

Written as DNA, the CDR3 is TGTGCCAGCAGCGTAGAGGCGGGACAGGCTGCTGAAAAACTGTTTTTT. Residues: CASSVEAGQAAEKLFF. The chain carries TRBV9 and TRBJ1-4; 8 bases are a match to TRBD1. The germline V gene encodes CDR1 SGDLS and CDR2 YYNGEE. The CDR3 totals 16 residues. Trimming removed 0 bases from V and 7 bases from J; junction bases left unmatched: 8.

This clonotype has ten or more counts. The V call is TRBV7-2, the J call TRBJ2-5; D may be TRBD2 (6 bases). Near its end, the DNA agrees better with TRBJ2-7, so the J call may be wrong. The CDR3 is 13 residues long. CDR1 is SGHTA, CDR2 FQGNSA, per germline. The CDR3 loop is CASSLASSYEQYF. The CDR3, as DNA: TGTGCCAGCAGTCTAGCGTCCTCGTACGAGCAGTACTTC.

In DNA form, the CDR3 reads TGTGCCAGCAGCCCCTCTGTAAATACGCAGTATTTT. Translating gives CASSPSVNTQYF. J is TRBJ2-3 and V is TRBV9, with D unclear. The V end lost 4 bases, the J end lost 7 bases, and 10 bases lay between the germline ends. The CDR3 consists of 12 residues. Germline V gene lookup returns CDR1 SGDLS and CDR2 YYNGEE.

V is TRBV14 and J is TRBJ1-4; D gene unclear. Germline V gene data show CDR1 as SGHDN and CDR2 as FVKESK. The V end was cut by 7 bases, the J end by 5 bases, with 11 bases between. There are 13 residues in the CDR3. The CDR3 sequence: CASNRGGNEKLFF. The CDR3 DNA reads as TGTGCCAGCAATCGGGGAGGAAATGAAAAACTGTTTTTT.

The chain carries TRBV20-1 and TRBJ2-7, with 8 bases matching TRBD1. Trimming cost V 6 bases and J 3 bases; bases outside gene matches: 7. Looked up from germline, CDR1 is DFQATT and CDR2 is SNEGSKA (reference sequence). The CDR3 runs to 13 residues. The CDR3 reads CSAPGQGGYEQYF. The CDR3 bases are TGCAGTGCCCCAGGACAGGGAGGCTACGAGCAGTACTTC.

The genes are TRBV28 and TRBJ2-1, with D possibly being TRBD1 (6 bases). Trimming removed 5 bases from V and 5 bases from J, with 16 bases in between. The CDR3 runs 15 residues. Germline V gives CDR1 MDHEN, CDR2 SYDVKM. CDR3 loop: CASSTPDRFHNEQFF. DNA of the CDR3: TGTGCCAGCAGTACACCAGACAGGTTCCACAATGAGCAGTTCTTC.

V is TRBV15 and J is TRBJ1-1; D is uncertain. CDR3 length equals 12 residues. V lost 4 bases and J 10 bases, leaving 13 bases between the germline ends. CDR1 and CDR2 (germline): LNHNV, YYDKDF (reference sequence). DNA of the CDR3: TGTGCCACCAGCACAAGAGGGAAGGGAGCTTTCTTT. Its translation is CATSTRGKGAFF.

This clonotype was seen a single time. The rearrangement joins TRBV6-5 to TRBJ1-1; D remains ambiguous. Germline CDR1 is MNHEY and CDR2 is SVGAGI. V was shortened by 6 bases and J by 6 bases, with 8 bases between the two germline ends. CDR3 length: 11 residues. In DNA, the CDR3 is TGTGCCAGCAGCTGGGGATCTGAAGCTTTCTTT. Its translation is CASSWGSEAFF.

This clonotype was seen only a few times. The CDR3 bases are TGTGCCAGCAGCTTAGGGTCCGGTCCTAGCACAGATACGCAGTATTTT. Translating gives CASSLGSGPSTDTQYF. The chain is built from TRBV7-2 and TRBJ2-3; D unclear. V was trimmed by 1 base and J by 0 bases, leaving 11 bases between them. The CDR3 has 16 residues. Germline V gene lookup returns CDR1 SGHTA and CDR2 FQGNSA. The full variable domain, completed using reference TRBV7-2 and TRBJ2-3, is GAGVSQSPSNKVTEKGKDVELRCDPISGHTALYWYRQSLGQGLEFLIYFQGNSAPDKSGLPSDRFSAERTGGSVSTLTIQRTQQEDSAVYLCASSLGSGPSTDTQYFGPGTRLTVL.

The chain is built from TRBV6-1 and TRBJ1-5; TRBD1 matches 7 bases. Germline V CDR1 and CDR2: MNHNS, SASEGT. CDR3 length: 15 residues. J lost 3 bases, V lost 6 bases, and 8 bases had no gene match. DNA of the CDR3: TGTGCCAGCAGACGAACAGGGGACTACAATCAGCCCCAGCATTTT. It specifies CASRRTGDYNQPQHF.

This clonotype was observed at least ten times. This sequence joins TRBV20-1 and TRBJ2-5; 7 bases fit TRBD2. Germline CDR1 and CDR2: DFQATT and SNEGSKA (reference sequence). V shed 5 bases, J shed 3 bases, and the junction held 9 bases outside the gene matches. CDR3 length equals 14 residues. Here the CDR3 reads CSASRLAIEETQYF. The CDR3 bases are TGCAGTGCTTCCAGACTAGCAATAGAAGAGACCCAGTACTTC.

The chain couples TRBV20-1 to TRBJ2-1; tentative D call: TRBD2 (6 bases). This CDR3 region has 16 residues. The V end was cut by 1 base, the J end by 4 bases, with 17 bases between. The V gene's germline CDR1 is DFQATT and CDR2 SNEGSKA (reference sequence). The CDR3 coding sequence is TGCAGTGCTAGAGTAACTAGCCCCCAAAGTTACAATGAGCAGTTCTTC. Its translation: CSARVTSPQSYNEQFF.

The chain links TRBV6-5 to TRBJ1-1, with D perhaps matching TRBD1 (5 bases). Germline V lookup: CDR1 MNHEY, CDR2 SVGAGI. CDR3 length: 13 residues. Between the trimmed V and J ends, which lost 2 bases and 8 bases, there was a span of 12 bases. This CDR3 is CASSYDRLREAFF. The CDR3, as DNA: TGTGCCAGCAGTTACGACAGATTGAGGGAAGCTTTCTTT.

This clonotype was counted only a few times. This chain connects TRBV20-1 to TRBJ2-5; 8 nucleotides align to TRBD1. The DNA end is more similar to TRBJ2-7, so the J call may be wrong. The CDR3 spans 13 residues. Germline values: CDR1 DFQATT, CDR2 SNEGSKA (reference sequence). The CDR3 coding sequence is TGCAGTGCTAGCGGTCAGGGGGCAGACGAGCAGTACTTC. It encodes CSASGQGADEQYF.

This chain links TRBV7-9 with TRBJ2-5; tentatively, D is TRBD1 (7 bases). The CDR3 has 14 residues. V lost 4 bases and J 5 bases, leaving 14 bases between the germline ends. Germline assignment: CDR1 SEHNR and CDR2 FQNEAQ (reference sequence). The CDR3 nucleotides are TGTGCCAGCAGCTCCAACAGGGGAGGCGAGACCCAGTACTTC. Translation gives CASSSNRGGETQYF.